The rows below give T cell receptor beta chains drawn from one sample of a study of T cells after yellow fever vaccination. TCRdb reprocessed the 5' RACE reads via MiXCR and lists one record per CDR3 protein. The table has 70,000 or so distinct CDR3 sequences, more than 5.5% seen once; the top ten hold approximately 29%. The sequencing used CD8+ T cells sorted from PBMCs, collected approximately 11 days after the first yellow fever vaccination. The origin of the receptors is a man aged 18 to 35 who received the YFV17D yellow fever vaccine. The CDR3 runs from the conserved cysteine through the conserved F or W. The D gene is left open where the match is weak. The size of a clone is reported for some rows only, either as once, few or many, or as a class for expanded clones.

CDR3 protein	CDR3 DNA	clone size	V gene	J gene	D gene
CASSYPRGEQFF	TGTGCCAGCAGTTACCCCAGGGGAGAGCAGTTCTTC	many	TRBV6-5	TRBJ2-1	-
CASSGSGSPGDTQYF	TGTGCCAGCAGCGGTAGCGGGAGCCCGGGAGATACGCAGTATTTT	few	TRBV9	TRBJ2-3	TRBD2
CASSYGSGATYEQYF	TGTGCCAGCAGTTACGGGTCAGGGGCCACCTACGAGCAGTACTTC	-	TRBV6-5	TRBJ2-7	-
CASSLVGAGELFF	TGTGCCAGCAGCTTGGTAGGGGCCGGGGAGCTGTTTTTT	many	TRBV5-8	TRBJ2-2	-
CASSSLRQGSNQPQHF	TGTGCCAGCAGTTCCCTCCGACAGGGTAGCAATCAGCCCCAGCATTTT	many	TRBV28	TRBJ1-5	TRBD1
CASSLGYNEQFF	TGTGCCAGCAGTCTGGGATACAATGAGCAGTTCTTC	many	TRBV12-3/TRBV12-4	TRBJ2-1	-
CASSFFLGQYNEQFF	TGTGCCAGCAGTTTCTTTCTGGGACAGTACAATGAGCAGTTCTTC	few	TRBV12-3/TRBV12-4	TRBJ2-1	TRBD1
CASSSTNSRQGEDGYTF	TGTGCCAGCAGCTCCACAAATTCTAGACAGGGGGAAGATGGCTACACCTTC	-	TRBV7-9	TRBJ1-2	TRBD1
CASSAGVSSGANVLTF	TGTGCCAGCAGCGCAGGGGTTTCCTCTGGGGCCAACGTCCTGACTTTC	-	TRBV11-3	TRBJ2-6	-
CASGSGALYEQYF	TGTGCCAGCGGTTCCGGGGCCCTCTACGAGCAGTACTTC	-	TRBV7-2	TRBJ2-7	-
CASSVGTARLETQYF	TGTGCCAGCAGCGTTGGGACAGCCCGATTGGAGACCCAGTACTTC	many	TRBV2	TRBJ2-5	TRBD1
CASSYTDSQETQYF	TGTGCCAGCAGTTACACCGACAGCCAAGAGACCCAGTACTTC	many	TRBV6-5	TRBJ2-5	-
CASSPIDLAGGGDEQFF	TGTGCCAGCAGCCCCATTGACCTAGCGGGGGGGGGCGATGAGCAGTTCTTC	many	TRBV11-2	TRBJ2-1	TRBD2
CASSEQLEKLFF	TGTGCCAGCAGTGAACAGCTTGAAAAACTGTTTTTT	-	TRBV6-1	TRBJ1-4	-
CASSQQRTWSSYNEQFF	TGTGCCAGCAGCCAACAGAGGACTTGGAGCTCCTACAATGAGCAGTTCTTC	-	TRBV3-1	TRBJ2-1	-
CASSRGERGGYNEQFF	TGTGCCAGCAGCCGCGGGGAGCGGGGCGGCTACAATGAGCAGTTCTTC	few	TRBV6-5	TRBJ2-1	TRBD2
CASSLEGASGNTIYF	TGCGCCAGCAGCTTGGAGGGGGCCTCTGGAAACACCATATATTTT	-	TRBV5-1	TRBJ1-3	TRBD1
CASSLGSGGLYNEQFF	TGTGCCAGCAGCTTAGGTAGCGGGGGCCTTTACAATGAGCAGTTCTTC	-	TRBV11-2	TRBJ2-1	TRBD2
CASSIYREGQPQHF	TGTGCCAGTAGTATATACAGGGAAGGTCAGCCCCAGCATTTT	-	TRBV19	TRBJ1-5	-
CSARRQGSYEQYF	TGCAGTGCTAGACGACAGGGTTCCTACGAGCAGTACTTC	many	TRBV20-1	TRBJ2-7	TRBD1
CASSETSWQKKINTEAFF	TGTGCCTCCAGCGAGACGAGTTGGCAGAAAAAAATCAACACTGAAGCTTTCTTT	few	TRBV3-1	TRBJ1-1	-
CASSHVVGNGPYQYF	TGTGCCAGCAGCCACGTAGTGGGGAATGGACCGTATCAGTACTTC	many	TRBV3-1	TRBJ2-4	-
CASRLRDSSEQYF	TGTGCCAGCAGACTGAGGGACAGTTCCGAGCAGTACTTC	many	TRBV5-5	TRBJ2-7	TRBD1
CASSPGTTDNEQFF	TGTGCCAGCAGTCCCGGGACTACGGACAATGAGCAGTTCTTC	many	TRBV12-3/TRBV12-4	TRBJ2-1	TRBD2